One TCR beta chain is described in this entry. Antigen: not known. The source of the sample is a study of cytomegalovirus exposure and HLA in healthy donors. Study-level results: Earlier analysis found most TCR beta V segments productive about 87% or about 30% of the time.

The PCR made use of 60 Vbeta and 13 Jbeta primers. The table came from immunoSEQ multiplex PCR; TCRdb's copy has only in-frame clones and leaves some out. The sample contains more than 140,000 clones, about 75% of which appear only once. CDR1 is MGHRA, CDR2 YSYEKL, per germline. The CDR3 is 16 residues long. V lost 0 bases, J lost 2 bases, and 11 bases lay in between. Sequencing was done on a sample of PBMCs. The chain is built from TRBV4-1 and TRBJ2-1, with D possibly matching TRBD2 (5 bases). The receptor's source is a male donor in good health and CMV-seronegative. The CDR3 bases are TGCGCCAGCAGCCAAGACGGGCCTAGCCCCTACAATGAGCAGTTCTTC. Protein: CASSQDGPSPYNEQFF.